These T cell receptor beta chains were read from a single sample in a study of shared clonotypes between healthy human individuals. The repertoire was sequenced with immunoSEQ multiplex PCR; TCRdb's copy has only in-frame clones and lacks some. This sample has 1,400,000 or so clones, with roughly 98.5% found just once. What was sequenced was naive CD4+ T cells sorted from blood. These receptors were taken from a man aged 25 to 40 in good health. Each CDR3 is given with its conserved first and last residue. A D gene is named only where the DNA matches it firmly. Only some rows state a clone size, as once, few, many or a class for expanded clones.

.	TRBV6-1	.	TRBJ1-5	TGTGCCAGCAGTGAACGAGGAGGGGGTCAGCCCCAGCATTTT	CASSERGGGQPQHF
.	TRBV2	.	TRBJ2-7	TGTGCCAGCAGTGAAATCTCCGCGGAGTACTTC	CASSEISAEYF
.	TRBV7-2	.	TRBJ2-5	TGTGCCAGCAGCCCCGACAGGTTCCAAGAGACCCAGTACTTC	CASSPDRFQETQYF
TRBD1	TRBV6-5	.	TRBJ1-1	TGTGCCAGCAGAGCTGGGACAGCCAAAACTTTCTTT	CASRAGTAKTFF
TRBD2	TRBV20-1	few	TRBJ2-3	TGCAGTGCTACTAGCGGGGATACGCAGTATTTT	CSATSGDTQYF
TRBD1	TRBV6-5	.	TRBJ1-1	TGTGCCAGCAGTTACTGGGGACAGAGAAAACTGAAAGCTTTCTTT	CASSYWGQRKLKAFF
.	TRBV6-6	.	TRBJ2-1	TGTGCCACAGAACGACACGGCAATGAGCAGTTCTTC	CATERHGNEQFF
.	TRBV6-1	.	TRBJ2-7	TGTGCCAGCAGTGAAGTTATGGGGGTTCCCTACGAGCAGTACTTC	CASSEVMGVPYEQYF
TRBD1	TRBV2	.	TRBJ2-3	TGTGCCAGCAGCCAGGGACAGGGGATGGATACGCAGTATTTT	CASSQGQGMDTQYF
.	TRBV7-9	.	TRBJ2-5	TGTGCCAGCAAAGGTACAGGGCATCAAGAGACCCAGTACTTC	CASKGTGHQETQYF
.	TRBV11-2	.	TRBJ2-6	TGTGCCAGCAGCCCTCGATGGGGTCCTGGGGCCAACGTCCTGACTTTC	CASSPRWGPGANVLTF
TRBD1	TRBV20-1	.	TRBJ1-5	TGCAGTGTTACAGGGGATCAGCCCCAGCATTTT	CSVTGDQPQHF
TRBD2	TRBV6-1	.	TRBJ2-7	TGTGCCACTACCTCCGGGACTAGCACATACGAGCAGTACTTC	CATTSGTSTYEQYF
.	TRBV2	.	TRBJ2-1	TGTGCCAGCAGATCTTACAATGAGCAGTTCTTC	CASRSYNEQFF
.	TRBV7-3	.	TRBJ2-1	TGTGCCAGCAGCTTAGACAGCGGCACCTACAATGAGCAGTTCTTC	CASSLDSGTYNEQFF
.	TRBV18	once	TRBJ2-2	TGTGCCAGCTCACCAAGGCCCGGCACCGGGGAGCTGTTTTTT	CASSPRPGTGELFF
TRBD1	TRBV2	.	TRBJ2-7	TGTGCCAGCAATACAGGGGACGGTCGCTACGAGCAGTACTTC	CASNTGDGRYEQYF
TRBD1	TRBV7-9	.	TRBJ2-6	TGTGCCAGCAGCCGGGACAGGGGTATCCCTGGGGCCAACGTCCTGACTTTC	CASSRDRGIPGANVLTF
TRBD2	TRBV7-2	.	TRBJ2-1	TGTGCCAGCAGCTTAGTCTGGTGGGGTATAGCGGGAGCGAACAATGAGCAGTTCTTC	CASSLVWWGIAGANNEQFF
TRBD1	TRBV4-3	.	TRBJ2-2	TGCGCCAGCAGCCAAGCCGGGACAGGGGGCATCACCGGGGAGCTGTTTTTT	CASSQAGTGGITGELFF
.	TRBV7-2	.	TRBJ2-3	TGTGCCAGCAGGTGGGGCGGAAGCACAGATACGCAGTATTTT	CASRWGGSTDTQYF
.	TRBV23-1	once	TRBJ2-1	TGCGCCAGCAGTCCCAGAGGAGTGCCGGTCGATGAGCAGTTCTTC	CASSPRGVPVDEQFF
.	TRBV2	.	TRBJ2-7	TGTGCCAGCAGTGAGGGTCGCGAGCAGTACTTC	CASSEGREQYF
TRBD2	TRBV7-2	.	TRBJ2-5	TGTGCCAGCAGCTTAAACAGCGGGGGGTCGGCAGAGACCCAGTACTTC	CASSLNSGGSAETQYF
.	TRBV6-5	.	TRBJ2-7	TGTGCCAGCAGTTACTCTGGGACTCAAATATACGAGCAGTACTTC	CASSYSGTQIYEQYF
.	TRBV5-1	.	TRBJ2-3	TGCGCCAGTGGAGACTTGAGCACAGATACGCAGTATTTT	CASGDLSTDTQYF
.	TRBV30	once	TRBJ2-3	TGTGCCTGGAGTGCGGGTTATGGGGGTCCAACTAGCACAGATACGCAGTATTTT	CAWSAGYGGPTSTDTQYF
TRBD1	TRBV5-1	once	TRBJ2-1	TGCGCCAGCAGCCCAATCGGGGACAGAGAGCAGTTCTTC	CASSPIGDREQFF
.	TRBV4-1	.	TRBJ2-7	TGCGCCAGCAGCCAAGATTCGTCCGTCCGAACCACCGAGCAGTACTTC	CASSQDSSVRTTEQYF
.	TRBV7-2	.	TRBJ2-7	TGTGCCAGCAGCTTATACTACTACGAGCAGTACTTC	CASSLYYYEQYF
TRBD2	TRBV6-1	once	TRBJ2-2	TGTGCCAGCAGTGAAACGACTAGCGGGAGGAGACCCGGGGAGCTGTTTTTT	CASSETTSGRRPGELFF
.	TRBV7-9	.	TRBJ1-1	TGTGCCAGCAGCTCCAGGGGAGGGAGTGGGACTGAAGCTTTCTTT	CASSSRGGSGTEAFF
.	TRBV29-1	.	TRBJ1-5	TGCAGCGCCAGACAGGGCAATCAGCCCCAGCATTTT	CSARQGNQPQHF
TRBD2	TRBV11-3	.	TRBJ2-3	TGTGCCAGCAGCTCCGGGAGGGGCCGCGACATAGATACGCAGTATTTT	CASSSGRGRDIDTQYF
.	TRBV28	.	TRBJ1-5	TGTGCCGCCCAGGGAAGAAGCAATCAGCCCCAGCATTTT	CAAQGRSNQPQHF
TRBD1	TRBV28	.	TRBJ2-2	TGTGCCAGCAGTCCAACCAGGGGGAGCACCGGGGAGCTGTTTTTT	CASSPTRGSTGELFF
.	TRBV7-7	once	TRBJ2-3	TGTGCTAGCAGCTTAGCATTTGGCACAGATACGCAGTATTTT	CASSLAFGTDTQYF
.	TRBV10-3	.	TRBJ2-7	TGTGCCATCAGGGGATCGGGGAGCTCCTACGAGCAGTACTTC	CAIRGSGSSYEQYF
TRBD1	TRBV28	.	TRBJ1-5	TGTGCCAGCAGTTTACGAGGGGGCCAGGGCAATCAGCCCCAGCATTTT	CASSLRGGQGNQPQHF
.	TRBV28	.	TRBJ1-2	TGTGCCAGCAGTTTCCGCCGGATCGGTGGCTACACCTTC	CASSFRRIGGYTF
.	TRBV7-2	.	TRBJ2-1	TGTGCCAGCAGCTACCGGCCGGGCTCCTACAATGAGCAGTTCTTC	CASSYRPGSYNEQFF
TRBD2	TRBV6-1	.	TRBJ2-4	TGTGCCAGCAGTGTGGGGACTAGCGGGAGGGGGACCAAAAACATTCAGTACTTC	CASSVGTSGRGTKNIQYF
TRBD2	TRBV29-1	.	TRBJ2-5	TGCAGCGTGTCGGTAGCGGGAGAGGAGACCCAGTACTTC	CSVSVAGEETQYF
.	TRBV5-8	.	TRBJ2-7	TGTGCCAGCAGCTTTCGCAGGGCGCACGAGCAGTACTTC	CASSFRRAHEQYF
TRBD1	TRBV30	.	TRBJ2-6	TGTGCCTGGAACGACAGGGGCTCTGGGGCCAACGTCCTGACTTTC	CAWNDRGSGANVLTF
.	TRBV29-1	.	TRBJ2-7	TGCAGCGTCCGGCGGGGGCTTCTGTACGAGCAGTACTTC	CSVRRGLLYEQYF
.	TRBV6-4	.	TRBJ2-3	TGTGCCAGCAGTGACAAGGGGACTAGCACAGATACGCAGTATTTT	CASSDKGTSTDTQYF
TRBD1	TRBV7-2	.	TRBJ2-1	TGTGCCAGCAGCTTAGATAGGGGGCGCCATGAGCAGTTCTTC	CASSLDRGRHEQFF